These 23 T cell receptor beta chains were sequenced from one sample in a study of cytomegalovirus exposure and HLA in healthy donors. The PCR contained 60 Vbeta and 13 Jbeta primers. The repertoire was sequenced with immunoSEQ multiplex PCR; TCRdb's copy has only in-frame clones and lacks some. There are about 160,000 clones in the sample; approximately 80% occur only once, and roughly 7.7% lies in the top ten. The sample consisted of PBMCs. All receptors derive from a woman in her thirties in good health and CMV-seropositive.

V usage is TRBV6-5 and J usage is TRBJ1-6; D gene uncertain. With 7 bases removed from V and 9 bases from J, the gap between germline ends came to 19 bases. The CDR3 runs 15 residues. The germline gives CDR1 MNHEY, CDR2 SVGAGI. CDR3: CASTYRGLRGSPLHF. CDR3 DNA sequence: TGTGCCAGCACCTATCGGGGTCTGAGAGGTTCACCCCTCCACTTT.

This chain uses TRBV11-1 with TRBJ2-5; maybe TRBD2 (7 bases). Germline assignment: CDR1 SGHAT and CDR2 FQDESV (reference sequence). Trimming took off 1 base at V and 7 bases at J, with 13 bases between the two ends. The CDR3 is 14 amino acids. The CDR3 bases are TGTGCCAGCAGCTTAGGGCGGGGGCCTGGGACCCAGTACTTC. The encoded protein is CASSLGRGPGTQYF.

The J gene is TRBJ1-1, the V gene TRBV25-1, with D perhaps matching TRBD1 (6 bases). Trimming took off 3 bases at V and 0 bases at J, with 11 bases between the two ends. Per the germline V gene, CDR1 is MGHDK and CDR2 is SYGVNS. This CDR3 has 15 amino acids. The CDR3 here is CASSDGRGMNTEAFF. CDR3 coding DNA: TGTGCCAGCAGTGATGGGAGGGGGATGAACACTGAAGCTTTCTTT.

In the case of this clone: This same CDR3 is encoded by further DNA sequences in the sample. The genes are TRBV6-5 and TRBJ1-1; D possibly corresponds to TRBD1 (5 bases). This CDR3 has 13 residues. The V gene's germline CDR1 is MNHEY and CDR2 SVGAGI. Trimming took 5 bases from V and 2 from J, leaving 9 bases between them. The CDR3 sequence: CASSGQGNTEAFF. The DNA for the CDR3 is TGTGCCAGCAGTGGTCAGGGTAACACTGAAGCTTTCTTT.

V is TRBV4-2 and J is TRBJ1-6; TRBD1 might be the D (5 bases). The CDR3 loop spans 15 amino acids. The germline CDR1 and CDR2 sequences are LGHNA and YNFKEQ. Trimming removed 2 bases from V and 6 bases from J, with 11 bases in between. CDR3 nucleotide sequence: TGTGCCAGCAGCCAACCCGACAGTATTAATTCACCCCTCCACTTT. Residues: CASSQPDSINSPLHF.

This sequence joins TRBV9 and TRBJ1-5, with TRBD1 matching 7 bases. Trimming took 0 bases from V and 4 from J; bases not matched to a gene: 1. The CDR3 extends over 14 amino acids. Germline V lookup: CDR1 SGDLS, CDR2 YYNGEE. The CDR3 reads CASSVAGGNQPQHF. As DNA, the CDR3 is TGTGCCAGCAGCGTAGCAGGGGGAAATCAGCCCCAGCATTTT.

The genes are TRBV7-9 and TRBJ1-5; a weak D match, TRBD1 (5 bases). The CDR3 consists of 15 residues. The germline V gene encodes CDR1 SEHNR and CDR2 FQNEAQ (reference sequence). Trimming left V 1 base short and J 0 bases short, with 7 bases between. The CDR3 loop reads CASSLGQTSNQPQHF. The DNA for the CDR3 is TGTGCCAGCAGCTTAGGACAGACTAGCAATCAGCCCCAGCATTTT.

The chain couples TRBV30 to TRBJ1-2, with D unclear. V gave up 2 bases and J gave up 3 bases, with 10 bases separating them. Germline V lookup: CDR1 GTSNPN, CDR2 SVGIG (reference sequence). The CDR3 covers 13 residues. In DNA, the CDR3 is TGTGCCTGGAGTTCACTTGTATACTATGGCTACACCTTC. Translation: CAWSSLVYYGYTF.

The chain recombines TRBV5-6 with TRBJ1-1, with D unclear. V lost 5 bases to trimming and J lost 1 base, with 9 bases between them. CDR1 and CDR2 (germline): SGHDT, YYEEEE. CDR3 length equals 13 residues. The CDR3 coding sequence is TGTGCCAGCAGGGAGAATCGGAACACTGAAGCTTTCTTT. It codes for CASRENRNTEAFF.

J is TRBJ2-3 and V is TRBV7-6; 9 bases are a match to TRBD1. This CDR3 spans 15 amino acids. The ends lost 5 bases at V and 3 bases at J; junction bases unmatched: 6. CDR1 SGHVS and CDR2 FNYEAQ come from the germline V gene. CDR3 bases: TGTGCCAGCAGCCGGGACAGGGAACGGACAGATACGCAGTATTTT. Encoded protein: CASSRDRERTDTQYF.

The CDR3, as DNA: TGTGCCAGCAGTAAAGCAGGGATTACTAATGAAAAACTGTTTTTT. This gives the protein CASSKAGITNEKLFF. This chain uses TRBV28 with TRBJ1-4, with TRBD1 as a possible D gene (5 bases). The CDR3 is 15 amino acids. The germline CDR1 and CDR2 sequences are MDHEN and SYDVKM. V was cut by 5 bases and J by 2 bases, with 12 bases left in between.

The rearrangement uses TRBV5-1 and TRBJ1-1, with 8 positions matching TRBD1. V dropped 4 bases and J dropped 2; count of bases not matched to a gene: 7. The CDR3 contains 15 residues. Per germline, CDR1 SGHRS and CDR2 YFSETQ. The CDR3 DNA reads TGCGCCAGCAGCGCGGACAGGGTAGTAAACACTGAAGCTTTCTTT. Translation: CASSADRVVNTEAFF. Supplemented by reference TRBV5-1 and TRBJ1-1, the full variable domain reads KAGVTQTPRYLIKTRGQQVTLSCSPISGHRSVSWYQQTPGQGLQFLFEYFSETQRNKGNFPGRFSGRQFSNSRSEMNVSTLELGDSALYLCASSADRVVNTEAFFGQGTRLTVV.

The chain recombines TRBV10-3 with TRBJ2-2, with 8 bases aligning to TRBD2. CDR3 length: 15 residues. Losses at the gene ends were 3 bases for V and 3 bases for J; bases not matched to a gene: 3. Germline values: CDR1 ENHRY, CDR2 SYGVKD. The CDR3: CAISETSGYTGELFF. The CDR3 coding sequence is TGTGCCATCAGTGAAACTAGCGGATACACCGGGGAGCTGTTTTTT.

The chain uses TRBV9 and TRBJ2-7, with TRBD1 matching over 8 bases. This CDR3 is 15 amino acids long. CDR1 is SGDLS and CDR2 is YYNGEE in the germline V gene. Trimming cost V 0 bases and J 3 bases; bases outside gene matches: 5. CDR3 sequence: CASSVDQGANYEQYF. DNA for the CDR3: TGTGCCAGCAGCGTAGATCAGGGGGCCAACTACGAGCAGTACTTC.

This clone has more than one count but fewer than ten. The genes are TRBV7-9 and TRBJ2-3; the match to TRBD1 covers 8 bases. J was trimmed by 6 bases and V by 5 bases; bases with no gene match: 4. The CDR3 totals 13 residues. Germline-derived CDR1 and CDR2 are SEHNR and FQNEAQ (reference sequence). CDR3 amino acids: CASSAGQGDTQYF. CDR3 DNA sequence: TGTGCCAGCAGCGCCGGACAGGGTGATACGCAGTATTTT.

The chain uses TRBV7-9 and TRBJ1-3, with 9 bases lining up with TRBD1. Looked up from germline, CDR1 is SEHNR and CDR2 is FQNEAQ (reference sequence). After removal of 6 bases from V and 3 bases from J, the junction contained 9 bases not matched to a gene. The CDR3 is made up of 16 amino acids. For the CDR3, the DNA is TGTGCCAGCAGTGCGGGACAGGGACGCGTTGGAAACACCATATATTTT. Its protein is CASSAGQGRVGNTIYF.

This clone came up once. The CDR3 here is CAISDFGIGGGAEETQYF. In nucleotides, the CDR3 is TGTGCCATCAGTGATTTCGGTATTGGCGGGGGGGCCGAAGAGACCCAGTACTTC. The chain couples TRBV10-3 to TRBJ2-5, with 9 bases aligning to TRBD2. The CDR3 sequence is 18 residues long. V was pared by 3 bases and J by 3 bases, with 14 bases of the junction left unmatched. CDR1 and CDR2 from the germline V gene are ENHRY and SYGVKD.

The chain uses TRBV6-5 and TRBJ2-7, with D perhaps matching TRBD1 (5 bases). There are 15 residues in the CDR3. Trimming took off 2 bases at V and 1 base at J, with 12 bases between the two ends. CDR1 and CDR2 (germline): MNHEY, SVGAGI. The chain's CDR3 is CASSYLLRESYEQYF. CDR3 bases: TGTGCCAGCAGTTACCTCCTCAGGGAATCCTACGAGCAGTACTTC.

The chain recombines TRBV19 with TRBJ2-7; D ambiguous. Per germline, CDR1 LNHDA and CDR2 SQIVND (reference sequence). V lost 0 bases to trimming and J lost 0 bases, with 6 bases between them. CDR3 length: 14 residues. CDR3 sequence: CASSIDGFSYEQYF. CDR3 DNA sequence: TGTGCCAGTAGTATAGACGGGTTCTCCTACGAGCAGTACTTC.

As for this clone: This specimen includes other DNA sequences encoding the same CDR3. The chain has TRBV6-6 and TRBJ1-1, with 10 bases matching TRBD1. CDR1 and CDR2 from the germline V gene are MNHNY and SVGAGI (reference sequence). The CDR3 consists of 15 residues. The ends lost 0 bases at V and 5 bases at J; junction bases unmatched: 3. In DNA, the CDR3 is TGTGCCAGCAGTTACTCCGGACAGGGGGGGACTGAAGCTTTCTTT. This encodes CASSYSGQGGTEAFF.

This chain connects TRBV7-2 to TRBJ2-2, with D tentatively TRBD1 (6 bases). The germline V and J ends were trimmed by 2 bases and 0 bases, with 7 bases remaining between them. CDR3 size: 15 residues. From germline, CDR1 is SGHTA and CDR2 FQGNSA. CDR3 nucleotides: TGTGCCAGCAGCTTAAACAGGGCGAACACCGGGGAGCTGTTTTTT. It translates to CASSLNRANTGELFF.

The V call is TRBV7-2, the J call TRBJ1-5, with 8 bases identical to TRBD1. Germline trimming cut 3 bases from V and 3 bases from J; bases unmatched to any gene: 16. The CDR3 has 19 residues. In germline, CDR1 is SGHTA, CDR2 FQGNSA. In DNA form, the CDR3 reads TGTGCCAGCAGCTTCCTGTTGGTCGGACAGGGAGGGCCCAATCAGCCCCAGCATTTT. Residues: CASSFLLVGQGGPNQPQHF.

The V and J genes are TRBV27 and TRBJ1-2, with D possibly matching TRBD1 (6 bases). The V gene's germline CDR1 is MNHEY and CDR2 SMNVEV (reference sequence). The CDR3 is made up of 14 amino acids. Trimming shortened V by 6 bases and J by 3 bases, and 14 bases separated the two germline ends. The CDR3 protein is CASSRGGIDYGYTF. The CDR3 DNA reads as TGTGCCAGCAGCCGCGGGGGCATAGACTATGGCTACACCTTC.